Following are 27 T cell receptor beta chains from one sample sequenced in a study of blood T cell repertoires in COVID-19. Profiled with immunoSEQ multiplex PCR; TCRdb holds only in-frame clones, not every one. Of about 170,000 clones listed, 86% are singletons. The sequenced material came from peripheral blood. Source of these receptors: a man between 65 and 79 years old with acute or convalescent COVID-19.

The CDR3 spells CASQLGLGDEQFF. Written as DNA, the CDR3 is TGTGCCAGCCAACTAGGACTAGGGGATGAGCAGTTCTTC. The chain couples TRBV7-3 to TRBJ2-1; 7 bases line up with TRBD2. V lost 8 bases to trimming and J lost 8 bases; unmatched junction nucleotides: 9. CDR1 and CDR2 (germline): SGHTA, FQGTGA. CDR3 length equals 13 residues.

The chain combines TRBV28 with TRBJ1-4; D is uncertain. With 7 bases removed from V and 0 bases from J, the gap between germline ends came to 12 bases. Germline assignment: CDR1 MDHEN and CDR2 SYDVKM. This CDR3 is 15 amino acids long. CDR3 bases: TGTGCCAGCATTTTCACCCGAGCAACTAATGAAAAACTGTTTTTT. Translation: CASIFTRATNEKLFF.

This clone was seen only once. The chain has TRBV9 and TRBJ2-7; 7 nucleotides align to TRBD1. This CDR3 has 12 amino acids. Germline-derived CDR1 and CDR2 are SGDLS and YYNGEE. With 4 bases clipped from V and 5 bases from J, the junction kept 3 bases outside the gene matches. CDR3 sequence: CASSLRGNEQYF. The CDR3 DNA is TGTGCCAGCAGCCTCAGGGGGAACGAGCAGTACTTC.

This rearrangement joins TRBV6-5 to TRBJ1-4; a weak D match, TRBD1 (5 bases). The CDR3 contains 15 residues. CDR1 is MNHEY, CDR2 SVGAGI, per germline. The ends were cut back, 7 bases at V and 8 bases at J, with 20 bases in the middle. DNA of the CDR3: TGTGCCAGCAATCCACAGGACCTCGGAACGGAAAAACTGTTTTTT. This translates into CASNPQDLGTEKLFF.

The rearrangement joins TRBV9 to TRBJ1-3, with unresolved D. The germline V gene encodes CDR1 SGDLS and CDR2 YYNGEE. V was trimmed by 2 bases and J by 4 bases, leaving 13 bases between them. CDR3 size: 15 residues. The CDR3 DNA sequence: TGTGCCAGCAGCGTTGGAGCCAAGGTGGGAAACACCATATATTTT. Translation gives CASSVGAKVGNTIYF.

Note on this clone: In the same sample, other DNA sequences code for this CDR3. The chain has TRBV5-1 and TRBJ2-3; D unclear. The CDR3 contains 12 residues. Trimming cost V 0 bases and J 5 bases, with 4 bases left between them. CDR1 SGHRS and CDR2 YFSETQ come from the germline V gene. CDR3 sequence (DNA): TGCGCCAGCAGCTTGGCGGGAGATACGCAGTATTTT. This codes for CASSLAGDTQYF.

This clone was recorded only once. The chain links TRBV12-5 to TRBJ2-1; D not resolved. V was clipped by 0 bases and J by 3 bases, with 12 bases between them. The germline V gene encodes CDR1 LGHNT and CDR2 FRNRAP. The CDR3 spans 16 residues. CDR3 region: CASGLVYETYYNEQFF. The CDR3 DNA sequence: TGTGCTAGTGGTTTGGTATATGAGACTTACTACAATGAGCAGTTCTTC.

The chain recombines TRBV7-9 with TRBJ2-5; D is uncertain. Germline V gives CDR1 SEHNR, CDR2 FQNEAQ (reference sequence). V lost 3 bases and J lost 3, with 14 bases in between. The CDR3 has 15 residues. CDR3 protein: CASSLTWRREETQYF. The DNA of the CDR3 is TGTGCCAGCAGCTTGACTTGGCGGAGAGAAGAGACCCAGTACTTC.

J is TRBJ2-3 and V is TRBV6-5, with D possibly matching TRBD1 (5 bases). This CDR3 region has 14 residues. Germline lookup yields CDR1 MNHEY and CDR2 SVGAGI. Trimming took 4 bases from V and 4 from J, leaving 12 bases between them. CDR3 DNA: TGTGCCAGCAGTTTACAGGCTTACCCAGATACGCAGTATTTT. The encoded protein is CASSLQAYPDTQYF.

This sequence joins TRBV5-1 and TRBJ2-5, with D perhaps matching TRBD1 (6 bases). The germline V gene has CDR1 SGHRS and CDR2 YFSETQ. The V end was cut by 0 bases, the J end by 5 bases, with 11 bases between. This CDR3 is 14 amino acids long. The CDR3 loop reads CASSLAGRGETQYF. In DNA form, the CDR3 reads TGCGCCAGCAGCTTGGCCGGAAGGGGGGAGACCCAGTACTTC.

The rearrangement joins TRBV5-1 to TRBJ2-5; D may be TRBD2 (5 bases). V lost 0 bases to trimming and J lost 3 bases, with 9 bases between them. Germline V gene sequence: CDR1 SGHRS, CDR2 YFSETQ. This CDR3 is 14 amino acids long. CDR3 coding DNA: TGCGCCAGCAGCTTGGGACGGGAAAAAGAGACCCAGTACTTC. Its protein is CASSLGREKETQYF.

This clone was observed once. The chain joins TRBV5-8 to TRBJ2-3, with D possibly being TRBD2 (6 bases). The germline V gene has CDR1 SGHTS and CDR2 YDEGEE. This CDR3 is built from 17 residues. Trimming removed 3 bases from V and 6 bases from J, with 23 bases in between. The CDR3 bases are TGTGCCAGCAGCTCGTCGGGTTTAGCGGTCACCACGGATACGCAGTATTTT. Protein: CASSSSGLAVTTDTQYF.

As DNA, the CDR3 is TGCGCCAGCAGCTTGACTAGCGGGAGAGTAGCCAAAAACATTCAGTACTTC. Its protein product is CASSLTSGRVAKNIQYF. The chain uses TRBV5-1 and TRBJ2-4; 11 bases match TRBD2. The V gene end was trimmed by 1 base and the J gene end by 0 bases; junction bases not matched to a gene: 3. CDR3 length equals 17 residues. Germline V gives CDR1 SGHRS, CDR2 YFSETQ.

In this sample, this clone turned up a few times. V usage is TRBV29-1 and J usage is TRBJ1-2; TRBD1 agrees at 9 bases. V lost 3 bases to trimming and J lost 7 bases; unmatched junction nucleotides: 3. Germline CDR1 is SQVTM and CDR2 is ANQGSEA. This CDR3 is 12 amino acids long. As DNA, the CDR3 is TGCAGCGTTGATAGGACAGGGGCTGGCTACACCTTC. Its protein product is CSVDRTGAGYTF.

The chain links TRBV28 to TRBJ1-5; no clear D. Germline V gene lookup returns CDR1 MDHEN and CDR2 SYDVKM. Trimming shortened V by 0 bases and J by 0 bases, and 18 bases separated the two germline ends. The CDR3 contains 19 residues. CDR3 sequence reads: CASSLWRDRGYNSNQPQHF. The CDR3 coding sequence is TGTGCCAGCAGTTTATGGCGGGATAGAGGGTATAATAGCAATCAGCCCCAGCATTTT.

This chain uses TRBV28 with TRBJ2-7; TRBD2 matches 9 bases. The V segment lost 3 bases and the J segment 2 bases; nucleotides outside the gene matches: 5. CDR3 length: 15 amino acids. Germline CDR1 is MDHEN and CDR2 is SYDVKM. The CDR3 sequence: CASSLAGGTPYEQYF. The CDR3 DNA reads TGTGCCAGCAGTTTGGCGGGAGGGACACCCTACGAGCAGTACTTC.

V is TRBV19 and J is TRBJ1-4, with 10 bases aligning to TRBD1. Germline assignment: CDR1 LNHDA and CDR2 SQIVND (reference sequence). The CDR3 has 13 amino acids. V trimming: 8 bases; J trimming: 7 bases; junction bases outside the gene matches: 4. CDR3: CASGDRGGEKLFF. CDR3 sequence (DNA): TGTGCCAGTGGGGACAGGGGCGGTGAAAAACTGTTTTTT.

V is TRBV5-1 and J is TRBJ1-5; 8 bases are a match to TRBD1. J was trimmed by 13 bases and V by 0 bases; bases with no gene match: 9. The CDR3 length is 14 residues. Germline CDR1 reads SGHRS; CDR2 reads YFSETQ. CDR3 sequence: CASSLETGGVDQHF. In DNA form, the CDR3 reads TGCGCCAGCAGCTTGGAAACAGGGGGAGTGGATCAGCATTTT. Complete variable domain (other parts from reference TRBV5-1 and TRBJ1-5): KAGVTQTPRYLIKTRGQQVTLSCSPISGHRSVSWYQQTPGQGLQFLFEYFSETQRNKGNFPGRFSGRQFSNSRSEMNVSTLELGDSALYLCASSLETGGVDQHFGDGTRLSIL.

This clone showed up just once. J is TRBJ1-3 and V is TRBV7-3; D uncertain. CDR3 length equals 13 residues. Per the germline V gene, CDR1 is SGHTA and CDR2 is FQGTGA. Trimming stripped 8 bases from V and 0 bases from J, with 8 bases between. The CDR3 is CASRASSGNTIYF. DNA of the CDR3: TGTGCCAGCCGTGCGAGCTCTGGAAACACCATATATTTT.

This chain links TRBV7-6 with TRBJ2-1; 12 positions match TRBD1. CDR3 size: 16 residues. The trim removed 1 base at V and 11 bases at J, leaving 9 bases unmatched. Germline assignment: CDR1 SGHVS and CDR2 FNYEAQ. CDR3 nucleotides: TGTGCCAGCAGCTTAGAAGGGACAGGGGGCAAAAATAAGCAGTTCTTC. Translating it yields CASSLEGTGGKNKQFF.

This chain uses TRBV10-3 with TRBJ2-1; 9 bases match TRBD2. J lost 7 bases, V lost 6 bases, and 7 bases had no gene match. CDR1 ENHRY and CDR2 SYGVKD come from the germline V gene. The CDR3 covers 14 residues. The CDR3, as DNA: TGTGCCATCAGCGTAGCGGGAGTGGCTAATGAGCAGTTCTTC. Translation: CAISVAGVANEQFF.

This chain links TRBV12-5 with TRBJ1-1; 9 bases are a match to TRBD1. The CDR3 has 16 amino acids. Germline V gene lookup returns CDR1 LGHNT and CDR2 FRNRAP. The trim removed 4 bases at V and 7 bases at J, leaving 13 bases unmatched. The CDR3 DNA reads TGTGCTAGTGGTTCCGTCCTAGGGGACAGGGTAGATGAAGCTTTCTTT. It codes for CASGSVLGDRVDEAFF.

The V gene is TRBV6-5, the J gene TRBJ1-3; D is unclear. Germline V gives CDR1 MNHEY, CDR2 SVGAGI. V lost 4 bases to trimming and J lost 7 bases, with 11 bases between them. The CDR3 contains 13 residues. The CDR3 DNA follows: TGTGCCAGCAGTTCCGCGCCCAAGAACACCATATATTTT. Translating it yields CASSSAPKNTIYF.

The V gene is TRBV5-4, the J gene TRBJ2-1; the match to TRBD2 covers 15 bases. The CDR3 is 18 amino acids. After removal of 4 bases from V and 6 bases from J, the junction contained 11 bases not matched to a gene. In germline, CDR1 is SGHNT, CDR2 YYREEE (reference sequence). This CDR3 reads CASSLGLAGGRYPNEQFF. CDR3 nucleotides: TGTGCCAGCAGCCTGGGACTAGCGGGGGGCCGCTATCCCAATGAGCAGTTCTTC. The full variable domain, in which reference TRBV5-4 and TRBJ2-1 provide the parts outside the CDR3, is ETGVTQSPTHLIKTRGQQVTLRCSSQSGHNTVSWYQQALGQGPQFIFQYYREEENGRGNFPPRFSGLQFPNYSSELNVNALELDDSALYLCASSLGLAGGRYPNEQFFGPGTRLTVL.

CDR3 protein: CASSWRGTKNIQYF. The CDR3 DNA reads as TGTGCCAGCAGTTGGCGAGGAACCAAAAACATTCAGTACTTC. V usage is TRBV6-2 or TRBV6-3 and J usage is TRBJ2-4, with D hard to call. Germline V gene lookup returns CDR1 MNHEY and CDR2 SVGEGT. The CDR3 sequence is 14 residues long. The germline V and J ends were trimmed by 4 bases and 2 bases, with 9 bases remaining between them.

The chain joins TRBV20-1 to TRBJ2-7, with D possibly matching TRBD1 (6 bases). With 4 bases removed from V and 2 bases from J, the gap between germline ends came to 6 bases. This CDR3 has 11 amino acids. Germline values: CDR1 DFQATT, CDR2 SNEGSKA (reference sequence). CDR3 region: CSAKGAYEQYF. The DNA for the CDR3 is TGCAGTGCTAAGGGGGCCTACGAGCAGTACTTC.

This clone was seen a few times. This chain connects TRBV5-4 to TRBJ1-6, with a tentative D call TRBD1 (6 bases). The V gene's germline CDR1 is SGHNT and CDR2 YYREEE (reference sequence). The CDR3 totals 16 residues. V lost 5 bases and J 7 bases, leaving 19 bases between the germline ends. This chain's CDR3 is CASRSREEGTNSPLHF. CDR3 in DNA: TGTGCCAGCAGATCTCGGGAGGAGGGGACAAATTCACCCCTCCACTTT.